These T cell receptor beta chains were read from a single sample in a study of tissue T cells after allogeneic stem cell transplantation. The table came from immunoSEQ multiplex PCR; TCRdb's copy has only in-frame clones and leaves some out. The sample carries roughly 2,000 clones, 64% recorded once. Specimen: ileal tissue, collected at autopsy. These receptors were taken from a male patient at least 60 years old with steroid-refractory graft-versus-host disease after an allogeneic stem cell transplant. The T cells may come from the graft donor. Both conserved end residues are part of each CDR3. D genes are given only for firm matches. Some rows have no size entry. The others give once, few or many, or a class for an expanded clone.

clone_size j_call d_call v_call cdr3_aa cdr3_nt
. TRBJ2-1 . TRBV27 CASAHSADEQFF TGTGCCAGCGCCCACTCCGCCGATGAGCAGTTCTTC
. TRBJ2-7 . TRBV6-2/TRBV6-3 CASSYRGAPYEQYF TGTGCCAGCAGTTACCGGGGGGCGCCCTACGAGCAGTACTTC
. TRBJ1-3 TRBD1 TRBV7-2 CASSIGTGSNTIYF TGTGCCAGCAGCATCGGGACAGGGTCAAACACCATATATTTT
. TRBJ2-7 TRBD2 TRBV7-2 CASSLAGSGGFRYEQYF TGTGCCAGCAGCTTAGCCGGAAGCGGGGGGTTCCGCTACGAGCAGTACTTC
. TRBJ2-7 TRBD2 TRBV5-6 CASSITGLAVYEQYF TGTGCCAGCAGCATCACTGGCCTAGCGGTTTACGAGCAGTACTTC
. TRBJ2-7 . TRBV19 CASSPRQTTYEQYF TGTGCCAGTAGTCCCCGACAGACGACCTACGAGCAGTACTTC
. TRBJ1-1 . TRBV7-2 CASSLTAGVNTEAFF TGTGCCAGCAGCTTGACCGCCGGGGTGAACACTGAAGCTTTCTTT
. TRBJ2-7 . TRBV5-4 CASSFGPGRESEQYF .
. TRBJ2-7 TRBD1 TRBV7-9 CASSAGTGGFHEQYF TGTGCCAGCAGCGCCGGGACAGGGGGTTTTCACGAGCAGTACTTC
. TRBJ2-1 . TRBV9 CASSVEGGGPSSYNEQFF TGTGCCAGCAGCGTAGAGGGGGGTGGGCCTTCCTCCTACAATGAGCAGTTCTTC
. TRBJ1-2 . TRBV5-4 CASSFASTNYGYTF TGTGCCAGCAGCTTTGCGAGTACTAACTATGGCTACACCTTC
. TRBJ2-7 . TRBV6-5 CASSSGPRNSYEQYF TGTGCCAGCAGTTCGGGACCCCGCAACTCCTACGAGCAGTACTTC
. TRBJ2-5 TRBD2 TRBV5-6 CARRWGAGGGETQYF TGTGCCCGCCGCTGGGGGGCCGGGGGGGGCGAGACCCAGTACTTC
once TRBJ2-5 TRBD2 TRBV5-6 CARRVGAGGGETQYF TGTGCCCGCCGCGTGGGGGCCGGGGGGGGCGAGACCCAGTACTTC
. TRBJ1-2 TRBD1 TRBV5-1 CASSLARGRQGYTF TGCGCCAGCAGCTTGGCCAGGGGGCGTCAGGGCTACACCTTC
. TRBJ1-2 TRBD1 TRBV6-6 CASRTGAGNYGYTF TGTGCCAGCAGGACAGGGGCGGGTAACTATGGCTACACCTTC
. TRBJ1-6 TRBD1 TRBV18 CASSTGQGSYNSPLHF TGTGCCAGCTCAACGGGACAGGGATCCTATAATTCACCCCTCCACTTT
. TRBJ1-3 . TRBV6-1 CASSESRGQFSGNTIYF TGTGCCAGCAGTGAGTCACGGGGGCAATTCTCTGGAAACACCATATATTTT
. TRBJ1-3 TRBD1 TRBV5-1 CASSFLPGQGSNTIYF TGCGCCAGCAGCTTCCTACCGGGACAGGGATCGAACACCATATATTTT
few TRBJ1-4 . TRBV21-1 CASSKELGATNEKLFF TGTGCCAGCAGCAAAGAACTGGGTGCAACTAATGAAAAACTGTTTTTT
. TRBJ2-5 . TRBV18 CASSPGSVQETQYF TGTGCCAGCTCACCGGGTAGCGTGCAAGAGACCCAGTACTTC
. TRBJ2-6 TRBD1 TRBV11-2 CASRFGTGFSGANVLTF TGTGCCAGCCGCTTTGGGACAGGGTTCTCTGGGGCCAACGTCCTGACTTTC
. TRBJ1-1 . TRBV6-5 CASSDGQNTEAFF TGTGCCAGCAGCGACGGACAGAACACTGAAGCTTTCTTT
. TRBJ2-7 . TRBV12-3/TRBV12-4 CASSSRVFEQYF TGTGCCAGCAGTTCCAGGGTTTTCGAGCAGTACTTC
few TRBJ2-3 TRBD1 TRBV2 CASSPGTGSTDTQYF TGTGCCAGCAGTCCCGGGACAGGGAGCACAGATACGCAGTATTTT
. TRBJ2-1 TRBD2 TRBV11-3 CASSLDPLAGEQFF TGTGCCAGCAGCTTAGATCCTTTAGCGGGGGAACAGTTCTTC
. TRBJ2-7 TRBD1 TRBV10-3 CAISGQGGLGEQYF TGTGCCATCAGTGGACAGGGGGGGTTAGGGGAGCAGTACTTC
few TRBJ1-3 . TRBV4-1 CASSQEGQRTLSGNTIYF TGCGCCAGCAGCCAAGAGGGGCAGAGGACACTCTCTGGAAACACCATATATTTT
. TRBJ2-7 . TRBV6-6 CASSPDYEQYF TGTGCCAGCAGTCCGGATTACGAGCAGTACTTC
. TRBJ2-6 TRBD2 TRBV12-5 CASGATTQTSGSGANVLTF TGTGCTAGTGGCGCGACAACCCAGACTAGCGGGTCTGGGGCCAACGTCCTGACTTTC
. TRBJ1-6 . TRBV5-6 CASSLETGRSSPLHF TGTGCCAGCAGCTTGGAGACCGGGCGGTCTTCACCCCTCCACTTT
large TRBJ1-2 . TRBV5-6 CASSFGGVLYGYTF TGTGCCAGCAGCTTTGGAGGGGTCCTCTATGGCTACACCTTC
. TRBJ2-7 TRBD2 TRBV10-3 CAISVTSGNYEQYF TGTGCCATCAGTGTGACTAGCGGTAACTACGAGCAGTACTTC
. TRBJ2-1 TRBD1 TRBV5-6 CASSRWKRQGAVGNEQFF TGTGCCAGCAGCCGTTGGAAACGACAGGGCGCAGTGGGGAATGAGCAGTTCTTC
. TRBJ2-1 . TRBV5-4 CASSSLSRVVSYNEQFF TGTGCCAGCAGCTCGTTGAGCAGGGTCGTCTCCTACAATGAGCAGTTCTTC
medium-sized TRBJ2-1 . TRBV5-6 CASSFPRGGINEQFF TGTGCCAGCAGCTTTCCAAGGGGCGGGATAAATGAGCAGTTCTTC
large TRBJ1-3 . TRBV7-6 CASSRGADSGLAGNTIYF TGTGCCAGCAGCAGGGGGGCGGACTCGGGGCTTGCTGGAAACACCATATATTTT
once TRBJ2-2 . TRBV19 CASSTQGGTGELFF TGTGCCAGTAGTACACAGGGTGGAACCGGGGAGCTGTTTTTT
. TRBJ1-1 . TRBV15 CATSREIGRLDTEAFF TGTGCCACCAGCAGAGAAATCGGGAGGTTGGACACTGAAGCTTTCTTT
. TRBJ2-3 TRBD2 TRBV3-1/TRBV3-2 CASSPAESGGTDTQYF TGTGCCAGCAGCCCCGCCGAGAGCGGGGGCACAGATACGCAGTATTTT
. TRBJ1-4 . TRBV9 CASSVGGGRTNEKLFF TGTGCCAGCAGCGTAGGGGGCGGGAGAACTAATGAAAAACTGTTTTTT
. TRBJ1-1 . TRBV3-1/TRBV3-2 CASSQVQGNTEAFF TGTGCCAGCAGCCAAGTTCAAGGGAACACTGAAGCTTTCTTT
. TRBJ1-1 TRBD1 TRBV6-2/TRBV6-3 CASSYSRTGVNTEAFF TGTGCCAGCAGCTATTCCAGGACAGGGGTGAACACTGAAGCTTTCTTT